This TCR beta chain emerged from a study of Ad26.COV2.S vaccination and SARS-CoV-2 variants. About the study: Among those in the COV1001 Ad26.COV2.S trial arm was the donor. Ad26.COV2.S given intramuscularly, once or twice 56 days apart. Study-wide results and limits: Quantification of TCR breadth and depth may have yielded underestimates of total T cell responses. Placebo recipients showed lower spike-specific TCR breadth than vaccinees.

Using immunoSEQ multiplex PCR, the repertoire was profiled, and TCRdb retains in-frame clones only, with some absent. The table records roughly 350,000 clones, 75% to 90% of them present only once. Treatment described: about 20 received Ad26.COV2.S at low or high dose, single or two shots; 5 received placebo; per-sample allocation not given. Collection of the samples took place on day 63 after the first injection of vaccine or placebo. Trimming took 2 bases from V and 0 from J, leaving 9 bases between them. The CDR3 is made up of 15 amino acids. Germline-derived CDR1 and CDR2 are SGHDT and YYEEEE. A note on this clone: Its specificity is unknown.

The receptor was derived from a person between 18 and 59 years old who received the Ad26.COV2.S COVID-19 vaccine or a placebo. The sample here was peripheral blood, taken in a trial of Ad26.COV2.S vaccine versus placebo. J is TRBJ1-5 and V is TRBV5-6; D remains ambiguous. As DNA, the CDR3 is TGTGCCAGCAGCTTTAACCTTAATAGCAATCAGCCCCAGCATTTT. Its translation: CASSFNLNSNQPQHF.